This passage covers 31 T cell receptor beta chains from one sample sequenced in a study of T cell responses to AZD1222 COVID-19 vaccine (dated by TCRdb to 2020 to 2022). This specimen's time point label, per the study, means: baseline before first vaccination. Libraries were constructed by the immunoSEQ multiplex PCR assay. TCRdb obtained this table from immuneACCESS and retained in-frame rearrangements with V and J assigned. These tables miss some clones; where compared with another copy, unresolved V genes account for less than half of the shortfall, and the remainder is unexplained. The sample data list 75,000 to 90,000 clones, and roughly nine tenths of these were observed just once. Approximately 5.2% of the sample is in the top ten clones. This sample comprised peripheral blood, obtained on day 0 of AZD1222 vaccination. Receptors were obtained from an adult in good health.

The rearrangement joins TRBV5-4 to TRBJ1-4, with TRBD1 identical over 9 bases. The CDR3 length is 15 residues. Trimming cost V 4 bases and J 8 bases; bases outside gene matches: 9. CDR1 is SGHNT, CDR2 YYREEE, per germline (reference sequence). The CDR3 sequence: CASSPSDRGGEKLFF. As DNA, the CDR3 is TGTGCCAGCAGCCCGTCGGACAGGGGAGGGGAAAAACTGTTTTTT.

The chain joins TRBV7-3 to TRBJ1-1; D unclear. The CDR3 covers 13 residues. Trimming cost V 0 bases and J 1 base, with 3 bases left between them. Looked up from germline, CDR1 is SGHTA and CDR2 is FQGTGA. The CDR3 protein is CASSLTGNTEAFF. The CDR3 region has the DNA TGTGCCAGCAGCTTAACAGGGAACACTGAAGCTTTCTTT.

The chain has TRBV3-1 (or the pseudogene TRBV3-2) and TRBJ2-1, with 7 positions matching TRBD2. V lost 1 base and J lost 0; bases outside the gene matches: 3. The CDR3 consists of 16 residues. Germline V gene lookup returns CDR1 LGHDT and CDR2 YNNKEL (reference sequence). The CDR3 loop is CASSQGSGGSYNEQFF. CDR3 sequence (DNA): TGTGCCAGCAGCCAAGGTTCGGGGGGCTCCTACAATGAGCAGTTCTTC.

V is TRBV7-2 and J is TRBJ2-6, with D hard to call. The CDR3 runs 15 residues. CDR1 and CDR2 (germline): SGHTA, FQGNSA. The V end was cut by 3 bases, the J end by 1 base, with 7 bases between. DNA for the CDR3: TGTGCCAGCAGCTTCGACAATTCTGGGGCCAACGTCCTGACTTTC. Its protein product is CASSFDNSGANVLTF.

The chain employs TRBV6-1 and TRBJ1-4; no clear D gene. Germline V lookup: CDR1 MNHNS, CDR2 SASEGT. V was shortened by 1 base and J by 0 bases, with 6 bases between the two germline ends. This CDR3 contains 15 residues. The CDR3 DNA reads TGTGCCAGCAGTGAAGGACCCGCAACTAATGAAAAACTGTTTTTT. It translates to CASSEGPATNEKLFF.

Only one count was recorded for this clone. This chain connects TRBV5-5 to TRBJ1-5, with TRBD1 matching 8 bases. This CDR3 contains 15 residues. Trimming removed 0 bases from V and 4 bases from J; junction bases left unmatched: 3. Germline V lookup: CDR1 SGHKS, CDR2 YYEKEE (reference sequence). The DNA for the CDR3 is TGTGCCAGCAGCTTGGGACAGGGGAGGAATCAGCCCCAGCATTTT. The encoded protein is CASSLGQGRNQPQHF.

Written as DNA, the CDR3 is TGTGCCAGCAGTCAAACAGATACGCAGTATTTT. It translates to CASSQTDTQYF. The rearrangement joins TRBV12-3 or TRBV12-4 to TRBJ2-3; D remains ambiguous. Trimming left V 5 bases short and J 3 bases short, with 3 bases between. The CDR3 totals 11 residues.

The chain links TRBV6-5 to TRBJ1-1, with D possibly TRBD1 on 5 matching bases. Trimming removed 2 bases at V and 5 bases at J, with 18 bases between. This CDR3 region has 16 residues. The germline gives CDR1 MNHEY, CDR2 SVGAGI. The CDR3 protein is CASSYVGGGIRTEAFF. The CDR3 region has the DNA TGTGCCAGCAGTTACGTGGGTGGGGGGATAAGAACTGAAGCTTTCTTT.

The chain recombines TRBV6-4 with TRBJ1-2; possible D gene TRBD1, 5 bases. Germline CDR1 is MRHNA and CDR2 is SNTAGT. The V and J ends lost 9 bases and 7 bases respectively, with 18 bases between them. The CDR3 has 13 amino acids. Here the CDR3 reads CASRRDGDAGYTF. The CDR3 DNA reads as TGTGCCAGTAGGCGGGACGGAGACGCTGGCTACACCTTC.

The rearrangement uses TRBV6-7 and TRBJ1-2; D call uncertain. TRBV6-7 is placed among ORFs of uncertain function. The CDR3 has 15 amino acids. The V end was cut by 1 base, the J end by 4 bases, with 13 bases between. The CDR3 reads CASSYLGGFPYGYTF. CDR3 nucleotide sequence: TGTGCCAGCAGTTACTTAGGCGGATTTCCCTATGGCTACACCTTC.

The sample holds a few counts of this clone. V usage is TRBV6-5 and J usage is TRBJ1-6; tentative D call: TRBD1 (5 bases). The CDR3 has 14 residues. Germline values: CDR1 MNHEY, CDR2 SVGAGI. The V gene lost 8 bases and the J gene lost 9 bases, with 17 bases spanning the gap. This chain's CDR3 is CASDSGTQISPLHF. As DNA, the CDR3 is TGTGCCAGCGATTCCGGGACCCAGATTTCACCCCTCCACTTT.

The V and J genes are TRBV19 and TRBJ2-7; TRBD1 agrees at 7 bases. The J segment lost 3 bases and the V segment lost 11 bases, leaving 7 bases of the junction unmatched. From germline, CDR1 is LNHDA and CDR2 SQIVND (reference sequence). The CDR3 totals 12 residues. CDR3 amino acids: CASRQGNYEQYF. CDR3 coding DNA: TGTGCCTCCCGACAGGGAAACTACGAGCAGTACTTC.

This clone was recorded once. The rearrangement joins TRBV5-6 to TRBJ2-1, with 10 bases aligning to TRBD1. V lost 2 bases, J lost 0 bases, and 5 bases stayed unmatched. This CDR3 has 17 residues. From germline, CDR1 is SGHDT and CDR2 YYEEEE. The CDR3 is CASSLPGQGISYNEQFF. The CDR3 DNA follows: TGTGCCAGCAGCTTACCGGGACAGGGGATCTCCTACAATGAGCAGTTCTTC.

The chain employs TRBV3-1 (or the pseudogene TRBV3-2) and TRBJ1-5; 7 bases align to TRBD1. CDR3 length: 16 residues. Germline V gene sequence: CDR1 LGHDT, CDR2 YNNKEL (reference sequence). V shed 5 bases and J 4 bases; nucleotides not matched to a gene: 11. The CDR3 sequence: CASSEGGRGGNQPQHF. CDR3 DNA: TGTGCCAGCAGCGAAGGGGGCAGGGGCGGGAATCAGCCCCAGCATTTT.

This chain joins TRBV18 and TRBJ1-5; TRBD1 matches 7 bases. This CDR3 region has 16 residues. J was trimmed by 3 bases and V by 3 bases; bases with no gene match: 8. Germline values: CDR1 KGHSH, CDR2 LQKENI. CDR3: CASSPQGGVLNQPQHF. In nucleotides, the CDR3 is TGTGCCAGCTCACCCCAGGGGGGGGTCCTCAATCAGCCCCAGCATTTT.

The chain couples TRBV28 to TRBJ1-1, with 10 bases identical to TRBD1. Germline trimming cut 6 bases from V and 4 bases from J; bases unmatched to any gene: 8. Germline CDR1 and CDR2: MDHEN and SYDVKM. The CDR3 extends over 15 amino acids. CDR3 protein: CASSYGGQGGTEAFF. CDR3 coding DNA: TGTGCCAGCAGCTACGGTGGACAGGGGGGCACTGAAGCTTTCTTT.

The rearrangement uses TRBV30 and TRBJ2-1, with 9 nucleotides matching TRBD2. The CDR3 spans 14 residues. From germline, CDR1 is GTSNPN and CDR2 SVGIG (reference sequence). The trim removed 2 bases at V and 12 bases at J, leaving 11 bases unmatched. CDR3: CAWSKGPVSGGQFF. CDR3 in DNA: TGTGCCTGGAGTAAGGGGCCGGTTAGCGGGGGGCAGTTCTTC.

This chain connects TRBV7-2 to TRBJ2-3; unclear D gene. The CDR3 is 12 residues long. The germline V and J ends were trimmed by 5 bases and 2 bases, with 5 bases remaining between them. From germline, CDR1 is SGHTA and CDR2 FQGNSA. The CDR3 protein is CASSTFTDTQYF. The CDR3 bases are TGTGCCAGCAGCACCTTCACAGATACGCAGTATTTT.

The chain uses TRBV29-1 and TRBJ1-2, with a weak D call TRBD1 (5 bases). The V end lost 0 bases, the J end lost 2 bases, and 13 bases lay between the germline ends. The CDR3 runs 15 residues. The germline gives CDR1 SQVTM, CDR2 ANQGSEA. The CDR3 DNA reads as TGCAGCGTTGAAGATTTGGGAAAGGGGAACTATGGCTACACCTTC. Translating gives CSVEDLGKGNYGYTF.

The chain links TRBV27 to TRBJ1-3; TRBD1 is a possible D gene (6 bases). Trimming removed 4 bases from V and 6 bases from J, with 16 bases in between. The CDR3 length is 15 residues. CDR1 is MNHEY, CDR2 SMNVEV, per germline (reference sequence). In DNA form, the CDR3 reads TGTGCCAGCAGTTCTCTGGGGGCGGCGGAAAACACCATATATTTT. This gives the protein CASSSLGAAENTIYF.

The rearrangement links TRBV5-4 to TRBJ2-7, with 8 nucleotides matching TRBD2. The CDR3 is made up of 14 amino acids. CDR1 is SGHNT, CDR2 YYREEE, per germline (reference sequence). The V segment lost 3 bases and the J segment 5 bases; nucleotides outside the gene matches: 7. CDR3 in DNA: TGTGCCAGCAGCTCAGGCGGGGGGTGGAACGAGCAGTACTTC. This sequence encodes CASSSGGGWNEQYF.

V is TRBV7-9 and J is TRBJ2-3; TRBD2 matches at 13 bases. The CDR3 is 17 amino acids. Germline V gives CDR1 SEHNR, CDR2 FQNEAQ (reference sequence). J lost 5 bases, V lost 3 bases, and 8 bases had no gene match. The DNA of the CDR3 is TGTGCCAGCAGCTTCCTGACTAGCGGGGGGAGGAAAGATACGCAGTATTTT. Protein product: CASSFLTSGGRKDTQYF.

The chain is built from TRBV5-1 and TRBJ1-4; possibly TRBD1 for D (6 bases). Germline V lookup: CDR1 SGHRS, CDR2 YFSETQ. The CDR3 totals 15 residues. V was clipped by 4 bases and J by 7 bases, with 17 bases between them. The DNA for the CDR3 is TGCGCCAGCAGCCCGTCCGACAGGAAAGCTGAAAAACTGTTTTTT. Protein: CASSPSDRKAEKLFF.

V is TRBV27 and J is TRBJ2-2, with D hard to call. CDR1 is MNHEY, CDR2 SMNVEV, per germline (reference sequence). The CDR3 is made up of 14 amino acids. V gave up 3 bases and J gave up 0 bases, with 5 bases separating them. The DNA for the CDR3 is TGTGCCAGCAGTTTCACACCGAACACCGGGGAGCTGTTTTTT. This translates into CASSFTPNTGELFF.

V gene TRBV5-4 combines with J gene TRBJ1-6, with 10 bases matching TRBD1. The CDR3 covers 17 residues. In germline, CDR1 is SGHNT, CDR2 YYREEE (reference sequence). V trimming: 1 base; J trimming: 8 bases; junction bases outside the gene matches: 9. The CDR3 loop reads CASSLPPGDRGYSPLHF. Here the CDR3 DNA reads TGTGCCAGCAGCTTGCCCCCGGGGGACAGGGGATATTCACCCCTCCACTTT.

The genes are TRBV7-2 and TRBJ1-1; 9 nucleotides match TRBD1. The junction had 5 bases not matched to a gene; V was cut back by 4 bases and J by 5 bases. This CDR3 spans 14 amino acids. Germline V gene lookup returns CDR1 SGHTA and CDR2 FQGNSA. CDR3 protein: CASSYGTGRTEAFF. CDR3 DNA: TGTGCCAGCAGCTATGGGACAGGGAGAACTGAAGCTTTCTTT.

V usage is TRBV7-6 and J usage is TRBJ2-7; 10 bases fit TRBD2. CDR1 is SGHVS, CDR2 FNYEAQ, per germline. Trimming at V came to 1 base and at J to 4 bases, leaving 7 bases not matched to a gene. CDR3 length: 16 residues. The CDR3 DNA reads as TGTGCCAGCAGCTTAGAGTCGGCTAGCGGGGGTTACGAGCAGTACTTC. It translates to CASSLESASGGYEQYF.

J is TRBJ2-7 and V is TRBV28; TRBD1 aligns across 9 bases. The length of the CDR3 is 14 residues. Germline V CDR1 and CDR2: MDHEN, SYDVKM. The junction had 4 bases not matched to a gene; V was cut back by 4 bases and J by 3 bases. CDR3 amino acids: CASSYGTGNYEQYF. As DNA, the CDR3 is TGTGCCAGCAGTTATGGGACAGGGAACTACGAGCAGTACTTC.

V and J are TRBV7-9 and TRBJ1-2, with D maybe TRBD1 (5 bases). This CDR3 region has 13 residues. The V gene lost 7 bases and the J gene lost 8 bases, with 17 bases spanning the gap. Germline-derived CDR1 and CDR2 are SEHNR and FQNEAQ (reference sequence). CDR3 region: CASMWAGQKGYTF. The CDR3 coding sequence is TGTGCCAGCATGTGGGCAGGGCAAAAGGGCTACACCTTC.

The chain links TRBV6-5 to TRBJ1-1, with no clear D. Germline assignment: CDR1 MNHEY and CDR2 SVGAGI. Deletions cut 0 bases from V and 7 bases from J, with 12 bases between. The CDR3 contains 14 residues. The CDR3, as DNA: TGTGCCAGCAGTTACTCATCCTCCCCAGGTGAAGCTTTCTTT. This codes for CASSYSSSPGEAFF.

This rearrangement joins TRBV12-3 or TRBV12-4 to TRBJ1-1; unclear D gene. Trimming pared 4 bases from V and 10 bases from J, leaving 16 bases between. The CDR3 is 13 amino acids. CDR3 in DNA: TGTGCCAGCAGTTCCTTCGGAGCCGGAGCAGCTTTCTTT. It yields the protein CASSSFGAGAAFF.